These 23 T cell receptor beta chains came from one sample sequenced in a study of CD8 T cells in ankylosing spondylitis. TCRdb processed the 5' RACE reads anew with MiXCR; each CDR3 protein has one entry. This sample has 120,000 to 150,000 distinct CDR3 sequences; more than 7% occur once, and the top ten carry roughly 8%. The sample consisted of synovial fluid, either unsorted or a sorted T cell fraction (not recorded which). The receptors shown here come from a male donor with ankylosing spondylitis.

This clonotype was counted ten times or more. The chain recombines TRBV28 with TRBJ1-1; 7 bases agree with TRBD1. The V and J ends lost 6 bases and 7 bases, in that order; junction bases with no gene match: 11. The length of the CDR3 is 14 residues. Germline values: CDR1 MDHEN, CDR2 SYDVKM. This chain's CDR3 is CASRTATQGFEAFF. In DNA, the CDR3 is TGTGCCAGCAGAACGGCCACACAGGGGTTTGAAGCTTTCTTT.

At least ten counts were recorded for this clonotype. V gene TRBV3-1 combines with J gene TRBJ2-3; TRBD2 agrees at 14 bases. This CDR3 region has 16 residues. The junction had 5 bases not matched to a gene; V was cut back by 4 bases and J by 5 bases. Germline CDR1 and CDR2: LGHDT and YNNKEL (reference sequence). Written as DNA, the CDR3 is TGTGCCAGCAGCCGGACTAGCGGGAGGTACGGAGATACGCAGTATTTT. Its protein is CASSRTSGRYGDTQYF.

This clonotype has more than one count but fewer than ten. J is TRBJ2-5 and V is TRBV5-1; no clear D. The V and J ends lost 4 bases and 1 base respectively, with 5 bases between them. In germline, CDR1 is SGHRS, CDR2 YFSETQ. The CDR3 consists of 12 residues. CDR3 DNA: TGCGCCAGCAGCACGTCCCAAGAGACCCAGTACTTC. Its protein product is CASSTSQETQYF.

This clonotype showed up just a few times. The chain has TRBV6-2 or TRBV6-3 and TRBJ2-5, with TRBD2 matching over 10 bases. The CDR3 spans 13 residues. Germline CDR1 MNHEY, CDR2 SVGEGT. Trimming took 7 bases from V and 7 from J; bases not matched to a gene: 6. The CDR3 reads CASTLIAGGTQYF. Here the CDR3 DNA reads TGTGCCAGCACCCTCATAGCGGGAGGGACCCAGTACTTC.

This clonotype showed up many times. The genes are TRBV28 and TRBJ2-7; D not certain. Trimming cost V 5 bases and J 9 bases, with 14 bases left between them. The CDR3 totals 12 residues. CDR1 is MDHEN, CDR2 SYDVKM, per germline. CDR3 nucleotides: TGTGCCAGCAGTCAAGCCCGGCTTGGGCAGTACTTC. As protein: CASSQARLGQYF.

This clonotype has more than one count but fewer than ten. V usage is TRBV6-4 and J usage is TRBJ2-5; D remains ambiguous. The germline V gene has CDR1 MRHNA and CDR2 SNTAGT. The CDR3 totals 13 residues. Trimming cost V 4 bases and J 7 bases, with 13 bases left between them. DNA of the CDR3: TGTGCCAGCAGTGTTGTCCCCCTTGGGACCCAGTACTTC. This encodes CASSVVPLGTQYF.

This clonotype was counted at least ten times. The chain is built from TRBV7-2 and TRBJ2-7, with 7 bases fitting TRBD1. Germline trimming cut 2 bases from V and 7 bases from J; bases unmatched to any gene: 11. The CDR3 has 15 residues. CDR1 SGHTA and CDR2 FQGNSA come from the germline V gene. The CDR3 region is CASSLTAGTEGEQYF. The CDR3 DNA reads as TGTGCCAGCAGCTTAACCGCCGGGACAGAGGGAGAGCAGTACTTC.

This clonotype was observed a few times. This rearrangement joins TRBV12-3 or TRBV12-4 to TRBJ1-5; 8 bases agree with TRBD1. There are 15 residues in the CDR3. V was pared by 5 bases and J by 5 bases, with 8 bases of the junction left unmatched. CDR3 in DNA: TGTGCCAGCAGTGCTCGGACAGGGTCCGATCAGCCCCAGCATTTT. Its protein product is CASSARTGSDQPQHF.

This clonotype was seen only a few times. The chain is built from TRBV28 and TRBJ2-7; TRBD1 matches 8 bases. The germline V gene has CDR1 MDHEN and CDR2 SYDVKM. This CDR3 is built from 15 residues. The J segment lost 0 bases and the V segment lost 4 bases, leaving 5 bases of the junction unmatched. The CDR3 sequence is CASSSRTGHSYEQYF. CDR3 nucleotides: TGTGCCAGCAGTTCGAGGACAGGGCACTCCTACGAGCAGTACTTC.

This clonotype was recorded many times. The chain employs TRBV12-3 or TRBV12-4 and TRBJ1-5, with 8 bases lining up with TRBD1. The V segment lost 3 bases and the J segment 4 bases; nucleotides outside the gene matches: 8. The CDR3 covers 16 residues. For the CDR3, the DNA is TGTGCCAGCAGTTTCTTTAGCACAGGGGGAAATCAGCCCCAGCATTTT. As protein: CASSFFSTGGNQPQHF.

This clonotype was seen a handful of times. The chain recombines TRBV20-1 with TRBJ2-1; TRBD2 agrees at 12 bases. The V and J ends lost 5 bases and 3 bases, in that order; junction bases with no gene match: 8. The CDR3 length is 16 residues. Looked up from germline, CDR1 is DFQATT and CDR2 is SNEGSKA (reference sequence). CDR3 loop: CSAPGTSGLLYNEQFF. The CDR3 DNA reads as TGCAGTGCTCCCGGGACTAGCGGGCTACTCTACAATGAGCAGTTCTTC.

This clonotype was detected only a few times. This rearrangement joins TRBV6-1 to TRBJ2-7, with D perhaps TRBD1 (6 bases). V was trimmed by 6 bases and J by 2 bases, leaving 17 bases between them. Germline values: CDR1 MNHNS, CDR2 SASEGT. This CDR3 comprises 15 residues. The CDR3 nucleotides are TGTGCCAGCAGCTCCCACCGGGACAACCCCTACGAGCAGTACTTC. Translation gives CASSSHRDNPYEQYF.

The CDR3 here is CAIGQETYEQYF. In nucleotides, the CDR3 is TGTGCCATAGGACAGGAGACTTACGAGCAGTACTTC. This chain links TRBV10-3 with TRBJ2-7; 7 bases match TRBD1. CDR1 and CDR2 (germline): ENHRY, SYGVKD. Losses at the gene ends were 9 bases for V and 4 bases for J; bases not matched to a gene: 6. This CDR3 spans 12 amino acids.

This clonotype was seen ten or more times. The chain is built from TRBV27 and TRBJ2-3; 12 positions agree with TRBD2. This CDR3 has 15 amino acids. The junction had 10 bases not matched to a gene; V was cut back by 5 bases and J by 10 bases. CDR1 MNHEY and CDR2 SMNVEV come from the germline V gene (reference sequence). CDR3 region: CASSPGLAGRSPQYF. Written as DNA, the CDR3 is TGTGCCAGCAGTCCCGGACTAGCGGGGAGGTCACCGCAGTATTTT.

Ten or more counts support this clonotype. The chain recombines TRBV15 with TRBJ1-1; possible D gene TRBD1, 5 bases. V was pared by 0 bases and J by 5 bases, with 10 bases between. This CDR3 has 14 amino acids. Germline CDR1 LNHNV, CDR2 YYDKDF (reference sequence). CDR3 region: CATSRDLEGTEAFF. CDR3 nucleotide sequence: TGTGCCACCAGCAGAGATTTGGAGGGGACTGAAGCTTTCTTT.

This clonotype was counted many times. This chain connects TRBV5-6 to TRBJ1-5; D not resolved. This CDR3 comprises 14 residues. Trimming shortened V by 2 bases and J by 2 bases, and 8 bases separated the two germline ends. The V gene's germline CDR1 is SGHDT and CDR2 YYEEEE. Here the CDR3 reads CASSFSWGNQPQHF. For the CDR3, the DNA is TGTGCCAGCAGCTTCAGTTGGGGCAATCAGCCCCAGCATTTT.

This clonotype was picked up many times. The chain links TRBV7-8 to TRBJ2-1; TRBD2 agrees at 11 bases. Looked up from germline, CDR1 is SGHVS and CDR2 is FQNEAQ. V shed 10 bases, J shed 1 base, and the junction held 12 bases outside the gene matches. CDR3 length: 17 amino acids. The CDR3 is CATEPSGGLRSYNEQFF. CDR3 bases: TGTGCCACCGAACCTAGCGGGGGGCTCAGATCCTACAATGAGCAGTTCTTC. Looking up the rest from reference TRBV7-8 and TRBJ2-1 gives the full variable domain: GAGVSQSPRYKVAKRGQDVALRCDPISGHVSLFWYQQALGQGPEFLTYFQNEAQLDKSGLPSDRFFAERPEGSVSTLKIQRTQQEDSAVYLCATEPSGGLRSYNEQFFGPGTRLTVL.

This clonotype was recorded many times. V usage is TRBV6-2 or TRBV6-3 and J usage is TRBJ1-1; perhaps TRBD1 as D (6 bases). CDR1 and CDR2 from the germline V gene are MNHEY and SVGEGT. V gave up 6 bases and J gave up 3 bases, with 11 bases separating them. This CDR3 is built from 13 residues. The CDR3 region has the DNA TGTGCCAGCAGCAGGACAGTCTACACTGAAGCTTTCTTT. Translated: CASSRTVYTEAFF.

With respect to this clonotype: A much larger clone sits a single nucleotide away, making a read error possible. This chain connects TRBV15 to TRBJ2-6; D remains unclear. Between the trimmed V and J ends, which lost 0 bases and 4 bases, there was a span of 10 bases. Per the germline V gene, CDR1 is LNHNV and CDR2 is YYDKDF (reference sequence). The CDR3 is 16 amino acids. CDR3 bases: TGTGCCACCAGCAGAGATCTAACAATCGGGGCCAACGTCCTGACTTTC. This codes for CATSRDLTIGANVLTF.

This clonotype was counted only a few times. The chain combines TRBV12-5 with TRBJ2-3; D might be TRBD1 (5 bases). Germline V CDR1 and CDR2: LGHNT, FRNRAP. This CDR3 is built from 13 residues. Trimming cost V 6 bases and J 2 bases, with 9 bases left between them. This CDR3 reads CASGREFTDTQYF. Here the CDR3 DNA reads TGTGCTAGTGGCAGGGAATTCACAGATACGCAGTATTTT.

The V and J genes are TRBV5-4 and TRBJ2-5, with a tentative D call TRBD1 (5 bases). CDR3 length: 13 amino acids. CDR1 and CDR2 (germline): SGHNT, YYREEE (reference sequence). The germline V and J ends were trimmed by 4 bases and 2 bases, with 9 bases remaining between them. Here the CDR3 DNA reads TGTGCCAGCAGCCCTGCAGGGCAAGAGACCCAGTACTTC. Translating gives CASSPAGQETQYF.

The V and J genes are TRBV18 and TRBJ2-1; 7 bases agree with TRBD2. V shed 0 bases and J 6 bases; nucleotides not matched to a gene: 8. The germline V gene has CDR1 KGHSH and CDR2 LQKENI. The CDR3 is 16 residues long. Here the CDR3 DNA reads TGTGCCAGCTCACCACCGAAGGGAGGGTTCCGCAATGAGCAGTTCTTC. It codes for CASSPPKGGFRNEQFF.

In its sample, this clonotype was seen many times. CDR3 DNA sequence: TGTGCCAGCAGCTACGACAGGGGGCAGTACAATGAGCAGTTCTTC. Translation gives CASSYDRGQYNEQFF. The genes are TRBV7-2 and TRBJ2-1; TRBD1 matches 10 bases. CDR1 and CDR2 from the germline V gene are SGHTA and FQGNSA. V gave up 4 bases and J gave up 4 bases; unmatched junction bases: 4. The CDR3 extends over 15 amino acids.